This T cell receptor (beta chain) was identified in a study of early T cells in non-severe SARS-CoV-2 infection (dated by TCRdb to about 2021). Concerning the study at large: TCR sequencing used bulk RNA from unsorted whole blood, so alpha and beta chains could not be paired. Overall study outcomes, separate from this receptor: VDJdb matching was skewed toward anti-spike CD8 responses, so virus-specific expansions were likely underestimated and private and CD4 specificities were missed.

The CDR1 and CDR2 encoded by the germline V gene are MNHNS and SASEGT. From the cysteine up to the phenylalanine, the CDR3 has a length of 16 residues. Just CDR3 DNA is preserved here, 48 bases in frame from base 1. V drops 3 bases and J drops 4 bases, leaving 15 bases in between. Set within a cohort of healthcare workers in London, UK, this nested case-control study involved weekly PCR testing of nasopharyngeal swabs along with blood sampling. Healthcare workers were enrolled in the week of the UK lockdown, from 23 to 31 March 2020, and were followed every week for up to roughly 15 weeks. Library method: 5' RACE. Sequencing relied on a NextSeq 500. Unique molecular identifiers were attached to individual cDNA molecules in the TCR library protocol so that sequencing error and PCR bias could be corrected. Both TCR alpha and beta chains were sequenced, and tight co-correlation was observed between alpha and beta sequence abundances in each sample. From the authors' description of their analysis: V gene, J gene and CDR3 annotation of TCR sequences was performed with Decombinator V4. Expanded TCRs were defined as changing significantly between any two time points under a Poisson model with p below 0.0001. TCR abundances were normalised to the total number of TCRs sequenced per sample and expressed as counts per million. TRAV1-2 paired with TRAJ12, TRAJ20 or TRAJ33 defined MAIT TCRs, while TRAV10 paired with TRAJ18 defined iNKT TCRs. VDJdb, accessed 1 November 2021, was searched for CMV, EBV and SARS-CoV-2 annotated TCRs, with TCRs annotated for multiple antigens excluded. TCRdb itself trimmed the public reads at Q25 with fastp, ran MiXCR and retained productive beta chains. Identical CDR3 protein sequences are pooled into one entry, listed with their most common genes and DNA. The V and J calls and clone size are TCRdb's, not the authors'. The sample table lists tens of thousands of distinct CDR3 sequences, around 15% of them with a count of one. Of the sample, roughly 6% is held by the ten largest clones.

The sample holds a few counts of this clonotype. Its antigen remains unidentified. Base qualities are not provided; no much larger clone lies one nucleotide away. This sequence was found in an adult who was a healthcare worker with PCR-confirmed SARS-CoV-2 infection or an uninfected control (not recorded which). The sample was whole blood. Recombination joined TRBV6-1 with TRBJ2-2; no D gene can be assigned with confidence. Here is the DNA: TGTGCCAGCAGTGAGCAAGCGTTAAGGGCCACCGGGGAGCTGTTTTTT. Its amino acids are CASSEQALRATGELFF.